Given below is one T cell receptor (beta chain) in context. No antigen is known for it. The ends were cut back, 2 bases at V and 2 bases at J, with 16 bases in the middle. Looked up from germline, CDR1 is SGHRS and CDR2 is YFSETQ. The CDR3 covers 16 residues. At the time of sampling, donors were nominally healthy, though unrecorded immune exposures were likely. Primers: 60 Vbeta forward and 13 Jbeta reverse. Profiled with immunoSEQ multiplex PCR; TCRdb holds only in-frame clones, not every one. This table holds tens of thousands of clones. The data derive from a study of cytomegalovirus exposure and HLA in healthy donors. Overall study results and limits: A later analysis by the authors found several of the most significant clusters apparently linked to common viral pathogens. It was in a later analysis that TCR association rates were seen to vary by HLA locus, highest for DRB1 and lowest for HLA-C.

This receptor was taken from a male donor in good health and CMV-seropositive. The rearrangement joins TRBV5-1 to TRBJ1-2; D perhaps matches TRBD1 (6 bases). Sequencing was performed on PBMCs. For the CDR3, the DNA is TGCGCCAGCAGCTTACCTTCAGGGGAAGGAAACTATGGCTACACCTTC. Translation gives CASSLPSGEGNYGYTF.